This is a list of T cell receptor beta chains from one sample in a study of radiotherapy plus CTLA-4 blockade in lung cancer. Here immunoSEQ multiplex PCR was the method, and the copy in TCRdb shows in-frame clones only, minus some. The top ten hold 3.5% to 4% of the sample, which has some 60,000 clones, 77% seen once. The starting material was peripheral blood, obtained from a patient treated with radiotherapy plus ipilimumab. These receptors came from a human donor with non-small cell lung cancer who had a partial response to radiotherapy plus ipilimumab. CDR3s include the opening cysteine and the closing phenylalanine or tryptophan. D genes are given only for firm matches. Only some rows state a clone size, as once, few, many or a class for expanded clones.

>TRBJ2-1|-|-|TRBV6-6
TGTGCCAGCAGTTTCGAGGGCTTGAATGAGCAGTTCTTC
CASSFEGLNEQFF
>TRBJ1-5|-|-|TRBV5-4
TGTGCCAGCAGCTTGGATCCTAATCAGCCCCAGCATTTT
CASSLDPNQPQHF
>TRBJ1-5|-|once|TRBV5-1
TGCGCCAGCAGCTTGGGGGGGGATCAGCCCCAGCATTTT
CASSLGGDQPQHF
>TRBJ1-1|-|-|TRBV6-1
TGTGCCAGCAGTGGACACAGGGTCGGGAACACTGAAGCTTTCTTT
CASSGHRVGNTEAFF
>TRBJ1-3|-|few|TRBV23-1
TGCGCCAGCAGTCAATTAAACTTCTCTGGAAACACCATATATTTT
CASSQLNFSGNTIYF
>TRBJ1-3|-|-|TRBV7-2
TGTGCCAGCAGCTCGACAGGAGTTGGAAACACCATATATTTT
CASSSTGVGNTIYF
>TRBJ1-2|-|-|TRBV28
TGTGCCAGCAGTTCAGGGATCCATGGCTACACCTTC
CASSSGIHGYTF
>TRBJ1-4|-|-|TRBV6-1
TGTGCCAGCAGTGAACGCACCGGGGAGCCTAATGAAAAACTGTTTTTT
CASSERTGEPNEKLFF
>TRBJ2-5|TRBD1|-|TRBV10-3
TGTGCCATACGGACAGGGACTGGAGAGACCCAGTACTTC
CAIRTGTGETQYF
>TRBJ2-5|TRBD1|once|TRBV11-2
TGTGCCAGCAGCACTAGGTGGACAGGGTCGCAGACCCAGTACTTC
CASSTRWTGSQTQYF
>TRBJ1-2|-|-|TRBV4-1
TGCGCCAGCAGCCAACTCCTTACAGGGCGCAACTATGGCTACACCTTC
CASSQLLTGRNYGYTF
>TRBJ2-7|-|few|TRBV11-3
TGTGCCAGCAGCCCTCCCGGAGCCAGGGGATACGAGCAGTACTTC
CASSPPGARGYEQYF
>TRBJ1-2|TRBD1|-|TRBV6-5
TGTGCCAGCAGTTCACTACCGGGACAGATGAACTATGGCTACACCTTC
CASSSLPGQMNYGYTF
>TRBJ1-1|TRBD1|-|TRBV6-5
TGTGCCACCTTACAGGGGACTGAAGCTTTCTTT
CATLQGTEAFF
>TRBJ1-2|-|few|TRBV5-4
TGTGCCAGCAGCCAGGGTTCCGGGATAGGGGGTTATGGCTACACCTTC
CASSQGSGIGGYGYTF
>TRBJ2-7|-|few|TRBV9
TGTGCCAGCAGCGTAGGTGACAGTACAGCCTACGAGCAGTACTTC
CASSVGDSTAYEQYF
>TRBJ2-7|TRBD1|-|TRBV9
TGTGCCAGCAGCCCAAGGACAGGGGGCGGCTATGGCTCCTACGAGCAGTACTTC
CASSPRTGGGYGSYEQYF
>TRBJ2-1|TRBD2|-|TRBV7-3
TGTGCCAGCAGCTTAACTGTCGCGGGGGGTTACAATGAGCAGTTCTTC
CASSLTVAGGYNEQFF
>TRBJ2-5|TRBD2|-|TRBV28
TGTGCCAGCAGTTTAACGGGGGGGGAGGAGCAGTACTTC
CASSLTGGEEQYF
>TRBJ2-1|TRBD1|few|TRBV6-6
TGTGCCAGCAGAACAGGGGGTAGGGATGAGCAGTTCTTC
CASRTGGRDEQFF
>TRBJ2-3|-|-|TRBV2
TGTGCCAGCAGCCCGATGGGGGCTTCCGATACGCAGTATTTT
CASSPMGASDTQYF
>TRBJ1-4|-|-|TRBV21-1
TGTGCCAGCAGAAGCAGGGGGCTGACTAATGAAAAACTGTTTTTT
CASRSRGLTNEKLFF
>TRBJ1-5|TRBD1|-|TRBV7-2
TGTGCCACCGGGACAGGGGATTGGCAGCCCCAGCATTTT
CATGTGDWQPQHF
>TRBJ2-1|TRBD1|-|TRBV28
TGTGGCACGACAGGGGGCTTCTACAATGAGCAGTTCTTC
CGTTGGFYNEQFF
>TRBJ1-1|TRBD1|-|TRBV15
TGTGCCACCAACTCAGGGGGGTCCACTGAAGCTTTCTTT
CATNSGGSTEAFF
>TRBJ1-6|-|once|TRBV4-2
TGTGCCAGCAGCCAAGAAGGAGGATCACCCCTCCACTTT
CASSQEGGSPLHF